The clone carrying this TCR beta chain was counted a single time. Antigen unknown. This record belongs to a study of T cell clonotyping in hematopoietic cell transplantation. Study-level points and caveats: Higher Inverse Simpson Index values in graft donor and pretransplant recipient predicted broader posttransplant TCR diversity.

Clones were sequenced by immunoSEQ multiplex PCR, and TCRdb holds only the in-frame ones, with some missing. This sample has roughly 34,000 clones, with roughly 94% found just once. This sample's time point: recipient sample about 28 days before transplant, after cytoreduction. V lost 4 bases to trimming and J lost 3 bases; unmatched junction nucleotides: 10. The CDR3 covers 16 residues. Germline CDR1 is SQVTM and CDR2 is ANQGSEA. The chain joins TRBV29-1 to TRBJ2-2, with TRBD1 matching 8 bases. The material sequenced was peripheral blood mononuclear cells, taken before stem cell transplant. This clonotype was sampled from a man aged 40-55 years with chronic myeloid leukemia. Some clones in this sample may be carry-over from other donors' samples. The CDR3 DNA is TGCAGCGTTGGACAGGGGTATTCCGTGGACACCGGGGAGCTGTTTTTT. It translates to CSVGQGYSVDTGELFF.